The sequence of this TCR beta chain was determined in a study of CD4 T cells in relation to SARS-CoV-2 and coronaviruses. Background on the study: ViraFEST: roughly 10-day antigen culture of PBMCs, then TCR beta CDR3 sequencing.

Unexposed donor CD4+ T cells date from about 2010-2019, before the COVID-19 pandemic. The cells were cultured for approximately 10 days before CD4+ T cells were isolated. Half the medium was replaced with IL-2 medium on days 3 and 7. This table comes from immunoSEQ multiplex PCR, and its TCRdb copy is limited to in-frame clones, with some not included. The table lists 20,000 to 25,000 clones, roughly 76% of them singletons. The table lists this clone with a count of one. Its antigen is still unknown. Findings of the study overall: SARS-CoV-2-driven expansion was significantly weaker in crossreactive than monoreactive clones.

Sequenced input: CD4+ T cells from PBMCs, cultured in vitro. The sequence was collected from a human donor in good health.

The CDR3 coding sequence is TGTGCCAGCTCACCCTCCTCCCCAGGGACTTCGGCTACGCAGTATTTT. The encoded protein is CASSPSSPGTSATQYF. The chain links TRBV18 to TRBJ2-3; a possible D gene is TRBD2 (6 bases). V lost 3 bases to trimming and J lost 8 bases, with 21 bases between them. The length of the CDR3 is 16 residues. Germline V gene sequence: CDR1 KGHSH, CDR2 LQKENI.